This T cell receptor (beta chain) was recorded in a study of T cell repertoires in cytomegalovirus infection. Study-level results: Dominating the ex vivo response were TCR beta clonotypes that were CMV-specific and HLA-C-restricted.

The length of the CDR3 is 13 residues. Trimming removed 6 bases from V and 7 bases from J; junction bases left unmatched: 6. Concerning this clonotype: Its antigen is undetermined.

One entry per CDR3 protein, called by TCRdb with MiXCR from the reads. The sample consists of around 320,000 distinct CDR3 sequences, more than 9% of them appearing once. The rearrangement links TRBV12-3 or TRBV12-4 to TRBJ2-7, with 10 bases matching TRBD1. The TCR comes from a human donor in good health (CMV status not recorded). Some clones in this sample may be carry-over from other donors' samples. The sequenced sample was PBMCs. This CDR3 reads CASRTGGLGEQYF. The CDR3 DNA sequence: TGTGCCAGCAGGACAGGGGGCTTAGGGGAGCAGTACTTC.